This TCR beta chain was obtained from a study of cytomegalovirus exposure and HLA in healthy donors. Whole-study context: As released early, the data held 75 million to 90 million unique TCRs from HLA-typed donors. Study observations and caveats: 16,951 TCR beta sequences were associated with HLA alleles at 0.05 false discovery rate in a later analysis.

The CDR3 is 15 residues long. With V trimmed by 5 bases and J by 4 bases, 8 bases remained unmatched. Germline V CDR1 and CDR2: SGHKS, YYEKEE (reference sequence). A note on this clone: Its antigen is still unknown.

The PCR made use of 60 Vbeta and 13 Jbeta primers. TCRdb's copy holds only in-frame clones and misses some; the assay was immunoSEQ multiplex PCR. The sample shows some 130,000 clones, about 80% of them seen only once. V and J are TRBV5-5 and TRBJ1-4, with 7 bases that match TRBD1. This clonotype originated in a man younger than 40 in good health and CMV-seronegative. Sequenced: PBMCs. This CDR3 is CASRIFGDSNEKLFF. CDR3 DNA: TGTGCCAGCAGAATTTTTGGGGACAGTAATGAAAAACTGTTTTTT.